The rows below give T cell receptor beta chains drawn from one sample of a study of blood T cell repertoires in COVID-19. Only in-frame clones appear in the TCRdb table, and some are missing; sequencing was by immunoSEQ multiplex PCR. The sample contains approximately 260,000 clones, about 89% of which appear only once. Sequenced: peripheral blood. These receptors were obtained from a man aged 50 to 60 with acute or convalescent COVID-19. Each CDR3 is given with its conserved first and last residue. A D gene is named only where the DNA matches it firmly. A row's size may be missing; if present it is once, few, many or a size class.

J gene: TRBJ2-5; clone size: -; D gene: -; V gene: TRBV7-6; CDR3 DNA: TGTGCCAGCAGCTCCGGAGGGACCCAGTACTTC; CDR3 protein: CASSSGGTQYF
J gene: TRBJ1-1; clone size: -; D gene: TRBD1; V gene: TRBV7-8; CDR3 DNA: TGTGCCAGCAGCCAAGGGACAGTCAACACTGAAGCTTTCTTT; CDR3 protein: CASSQGTVNTEAFF
J gene: TRBJ1-2; clone size: -; D gene: -; V gene: TRBV12-5; CDR3 DNA: TGTGCTAGTGGTTTTTTGCAGTATGGCTACACCTTC; CDR3 protein: CASGFLQYGYTF
J gene: TRBJ2-6; clone size: -; D gene: -; V gene: TRBV4-1; CDR3 DNA: TGCGCCAGCAAGGAGGGGTCGGGGGCCAACGTCCTGACTTTC; CDR3 protein: CASKEGSGANVLTF
J gene: TRBJ1-3; clone size: once; D gene: -; V gene: TRBV2; CDR3 DNA: TGTGCCAGCAGTGGCAGCTCTGGAAACACCATATATTTT; CDR3 protein: CASSGSSGNTIYF
J gene: TRBJ1-5; clone size: -; D gene: TRBD1; V gene: TRBV4-1; CDR3 DNA: TGCGCCAGCAGCCAAGATGGGGACAGAAGCCCCCAGCATTTT; CDR3 protein: CASSQDGDRSPQHF
J gene: TRBJ1-1; clone size: -; D gene: -; V gene: TRBV19; CDR3 DNA: TGTGCCAGTTTTAGTGGGCAGGGCTCGAACACTGAAGCTTTCTTT; CDR3 protein: CASFSGQGSNTEAFF
J gene: TRBJ2-2; clone size: -; D gene: TRBD2; V gene: TRBV9; CDR3 DNA: TGTGCCAGCAGCCGAGCCGGGACTAGCGGGGGAACCGGGGAGCTGTTTTTT; CDR3 protein: CASSRAGTSGGTGELFF
J gene: TRBJ2-7; clone size: -; D gene: TRBD1; V gene: TRBV15; CDR3 DNA: TGTGCCACCAGCAGAGAAGGGACAGGGGACTACGAGCAGTACTTC; CDR3 protein: CATSREGTGDYEQYF
J gene: TRBJ2-3; clone size: -; D gene: TRBD2; V gene: TRBV2; CDR3 DNA: TGTGCCAGCAGTGAGGGTGGGGAGGGAGATACGCAGTATTTT; CDR3 protein: CASSEGGEGDTQYF
J gene: TRBJ2-5; clone size: -; D gene: -; V gene: TRBV9; CDR3 DNA: TGTGCCAGCAGCGTAGACAGGGGGGGGACCCAGTACTTC; CDR3 protein: CASSVDRGGTQYF
J gene: TRBJ2-1; clone size: -; D gene: -; V gene: TRBV5-1; CDR3 DNA: TGCGCCAGCAGCTTGGCCCGGGCAGGGGTTGGTGAGCAGTTCTTC; CDR3 protein: CASSLARAGVGEQFF
J gene: TRBJ2-7; clone size: -; D gene: TRBD2; V gene: TRBV7-2; CDR3 DNA: TGTGCCAGCAGCCCGGGACTAGCGGCATACGAGCAGTACTTC; CDR3 protein: CASSPGLAAYEQYF
J gene: TRBJ2-5; clone size: -; D gene: -; V gene: TRBV29-1; CDR3 DNA: TGCAGCGTTGAAGATCTGGGCCCCCAAGAGACCCAGTACTTC; CDR3 protein: CSVEDLGPQETQYF
J gene: TRBJ2-7; clone size: -; D gene: -; V gene: TRBV4-2; CDR3 DNA: TGTGCCAGCAGCCAATTAACAGGATTCTACGAGCAGTACTTC; CDR3 protein: CASSQLTGFYEQYF
J gene: TRBJ2-1; clone size: -; D gene: -; V gene: TRBV5-5; CDR3 DNA: TGTGCCAGCAGCCGCAACGGGTATGGTATCAATGAGCAGTTCTTC; CDR3 protein: CASSRNGYGINEQFF
J gene: TRBJ1-1; clone size: -; D gene: -; V gene: TRBV5-6; CDR3 DNA: TGTGCCAGCAGTCGCCTTGCGGGGGGCTTAATGAACACTGAAGCTTTCTTT; CDR3 protein: CASSRLAGGLMNTEAFF
J gene: TRBJ2-2; clone size: few; D gene: TRBD1; V gene: TRBV7-9; CDR3 DNA: TGTGCCAGCAGCTTCCTCCGGGACAGGGCGACGGACGGGGAGCTGTTTTTT; CDR3 protein: CASSFLRDRATDGELFF
J gene: TRBJ2-2; clone size: -; D gene: TRBD1; V gene: TRBV7-6; CDR3 DNA: TGTGCCAGCAGCTTAGGGGGACAGACGAACACCGGGGAGCTGTTTTTT; CDR3 protein: CASSLGGQTNTGELFF
J gene: TRBJ1-4; clone size: -; D gene: -; V gene: TRBV7-6; CDR3 DNA: TGTGCCAGCAGCCCCCGACAGGTTCTTGGTGAAAAACTGTTTTTT; CDR3 protein: CASSPRQVLGEKLFF
J gene: TRBJ2-2; clone size: -; D gene: -; V gene: TRBV14; CDR3 DNA: TGTGCCAGCAGCCAAGATATGCGTTTCACCGGGGAGCTGTTTTTT; CDR3 protein: CASSQDMRFTGELFF
J gene: TRBJ2-7; clone size: -; D gene: TRBD1; V gene: TRBV2; CDR3 DNA: TGTGCCAGCAAAGACGGGACAGCTTTCTACGAGCAGTACTTC; CDR3 protein: CASKDGTAFYEQYF
J gene: TRBJ2-3; clone size: -; D gene: TRBD2; V gene: TRBV11-2; CDR3 DNA: TGTGCCAGCAGCCCCTGGACTAGTAGCTCAGATACGCAGTATTTT; CDR3 protein: CASSPWTSSSDTQYF
J gene: TRBJ1-5; clone size: -; D gene: TRBD1; V gene: TRBV18; CDR3 DNA: TGTGCCAGCTCACCACCGGACAGGCCCGATCAGCCCCAGCATTTT; CDR3 protein: CASSPPDRPDQPQHF
J gene: TRBJ2-7; clone size: -; D gene: TRBD1; V gene: TRBV27; CDR3 DNA: TGTGCCAGCAGTTTGACACAGGGGGTAAGCGAGCAGTACTTC; CDR3 protein: CASSLTQGVSEQYF
J gene: TRBJ2-5; clone size: -; D gene: -; V gene: TRBV3-1/TRBV3-2; CDR3 DNA: TGTGCCAGCAGCCAAGTCCCAGGGCGGGAGACCCAGTACTTC; CDR3 protein: CASSQVPGRETQYF
J gene: TRBJ1-2; clone size: -; D gene: -; V gene: TRBV19; CDR3 DNA: TGTGCCAGTACCCAGGACAGTCCTAACTATGGCTACACCTTC; CDR3 protein: CASTQDSPNYGYTF
J gene: TRBJ2-2; clone size: -; D gene: -; V gene: TRBV10-1; CDR3 DNA: TGCGCCAGCAGATCAGGGGTTGCGGCCGGGGAGCTGTTTTTT; CDR3 protein: CASRSGVAAGELFF
J gene: TRBJ2-3; clone size: -; D gene: TRBD1; V gene: TRBV7-8; CDR3 DNA: TGTGCCAGCAGCTTAGTAGGCGGGACAGGGAACACAGATACGCAGTATTTT; CDR3 protein: CASSLVGGTGNTDTQYF
J gene: TRBJ1-6; clone size: once; D gene: TRBD1; V gene: TRBV7-9; CDR3 DNA: TGTGCCAGCAGCCACGACAGGGGTAGGTCGCGGTCCTATAATTCACCCCTCCACTTT; CDR3 protein: CASSHDRGRSRSYNSPLHF
J gene: TRBJ1-2; clone size: few; D gene: -; V gene: TRBV2; CDR3 DNA: TGTGCCAGCAGGATCGCAGGGCTCTATGGCTACACCTTC; CDR3 protein: CASRIAGLYGYTF
J gene: TRBJ2-7; clone size: -; D gene: -; V gene: TRBV5-4; CDR3 DNA: TGTGCCAGCAGCCCACCTGACACAGCCGAGCAGTACTTC; CDR3 protein: CASSPPDTAEQYF
J gene: TRBJ1-2; clone size: -; D gene: -; V gene: TRBV29-1; CDR3 DNA: TGCAGCGTTTTGACAAGCCCCTATGGCTACACCTTC; CDR3 protein: CSVLTSPYGYTF
J gene: TRBJ2-3; clone size: -; D gene: -; V gene: TRBV15; CDR3 DNA: TGTGCCACCAGCTCAGACGGGGATACGCAGTATTTT; CDR3 protein: CATSSDGDTQYF
J gene: TRBJ2-7; clone size: -; D gene: TRBD1; V gene: TRBV11-3; CDR3 DNA: TGTGCCAGCAGCGTCGACAGGGACCTCGAGCAGTACTTC; CDR3 protein: CASSVDRDLEQYF
J gene: TRBJ2-5; clone size: -; D gene: TRBD2; V gene: TRBV7-3; CDR3 DNA: TGTGCCAGCAGCTTAACGGGTAGCGGGGGCCCAGGGGCTGAGACCCAGTACTTC; CDR3 protein: CASSLTGSGGPGAETQYF
J gene: TRBJ2-1; clone size: -; D gene: TRBD2; V gene: TRBV10-3; CDR3 DNA: TGTGCCATCACGCTAACGGGGGGGGTTGAGCAGTTCTTC; CDR3 protein: CAITLTGGVEQFF
J gene: TRBJ1-5; clone size: -; D gene: -; V gene: TRBV11-2; CDR3 DNA: TGTGCCAGCAGCTCCGCAGGGAGGGATCAGCCCCAGCATTTT; CDR3 protein: CASSSAGRDQPQHF
J gene: TRBJ2-7; clone size: -; D gene: TRBD1; V gene: TRBV2; CDR3 DNA: TGTGCCAGCACACCCGGACAGGTTTACGAGCAGTACTTC; CDR3 protein: CASTPGQVYEQYF
J gene: TRBJ2-5; clone size: -; D gene: TRBD2; V gene: TRBV15; CDR3 DNA: TGTGCCACCAGCACGCTAGCGGGGGTGAGGACCCAGTACTTC; CDR3 protein: CATSTLAGVRTQYF
J gene: TRBJ2-5; clone size: once; D gene: -; V gene: TRBV2; CDR3 DNA: TGTGCCAGCACCGGGGGAGAGACCCAGTACTTC; CDR3 protein: CASTGGETQYF
J gene: TRBJ1-5; clone size: -; D gene: -; V gene: TRBV7-9; CDR3 DNA: TGTGCCAGCAGCCGAGACGGGTACAATCAGCCCCAGCATTTT; CDR3 protein: CASSRDGYNQPQHF
J gene: TRBJ2-4; clone size: -; D gene: -; V gene: TRBV15; CDR3 DNA: TGTGCCACCAGCGCCATATTGGGGGCAGTACGGGACATTCAGTACTTC; CDR3 protein: CATSAILGAVRDIQYF
J gene: TRBJ2-1; clone size: -; D gene: -; V gene: TRBV10-3; CDR3 DNA: TGTGCCATCAGTCGGGACTCCAATGAGCAGTTCTTC; CDR3 protein: CAISRDSNEQFF
J gene: TRBJ1-2; clone size: -; D gene: TRBD1; V gene: TRBV7-3; CDR3 DNA: TGTGCCAGCAGGAAAACAGGGGGCAGCCCCGACTATGGCTACACCTTC; CDR3 protein: CASRKTGGSPDYGYTF
J gene: TRBJ1-6; clone size: -; D gene: TRBD1; V gene: TRBV5-4; CDR3 DNA: TGTGCCAGCAGCGCCGGACAGGGAGGGGTTCGGTATAATTCACCCCTCCACTTT; CDR3 protein: CASSAGQGGVRYNSPLHF
J gene: TRBJ2-3; clone size: -; D gene: TRBD2; V gene: TRBV6-4; CDR3 DNA: TGTGCCAGCAGCCCATCGACTAGCGGCACAGATACGCAGTATTTT; CDR3 protein: CASSPSTSGTDTQYF
J gene: TRBJ1-2; clone size: -; D gene: -; V gene: TRBV12-3/TRBV12-4; CDR3 DNA: TGTGCCAGCAGTTGGGGGGTTGGCGGCGGCTACACCTTC; CDR3 protein: CASSWGVGGGYTF
J gene: TRBJ1-1; clone size: -; D gene: -; V gene: TRBV19; CDR3 DNA: TGTGCCAGTAGTATAGGTGGCAACACTGAAGCTTTCTTT; CDR3 protein: CASSIGGNTEAFF
J gene: TRBJ1-5; clone size: once; D gene: -; V gene: TRBV6-5; CDR3 DNA: TGTGCCAGCAGAATTCAGGTCGATCAGCCCCAGCATTTT; CDR3 protein: CASRIQVDQPQHF
J gene: TRBJ2-1; clone size: few; D gene: TRBD1; V gene: TRBV19; CDR3 DNA: TGTGCCAGTAGTAGGGACAGTTCCTACAATGAGCAGTTCTTC; CDR3 protein: CASSRDSSYNEQFF
J gene: TRBJ1-1; clone size: -; D gene: -; V gene: TRBV30; CDR3 DNA: TGTGCCTGGAGTGGGCAGGGCGGCACTGAAGCTTTCTTT; CDR3 protein: CAWSGQGGTEAFF
J gene: TRBJ2-7; clone size: -; D gene: TRBD2; V gene: TRBV5-4; CDR3 DNA: TGTGCCAGCAGCCCGGGAGGGACGGGTTCCTACGAGCAGTACTTC; CDR3 protein: CASSPGGTGSYEQYF
J gene: TRBJ1-6; clone size: -; D gene: -; V gene: TRBV14; CDR3 DNA: TGTGCCAGCAGCCTTGTGACAGCAAATTCACCCCTCCACTTT; CDR3 protein: CASSLVTANSPLHF
J gene: TRBJ1-6; clone size: once; D gene: TRBD1; V gene: TRBV6-5; CDR3 DNA: TGTGCCAGCAGTTACTCCCAGGGGGCCGATTCACCCCTCCACTTT; CDR3 protein: CASSYSQGADSPLHF
J gene: TRBJ2-1; clone size: -; D gene: TRBD2; V gene: TRBV4-1; CDR3 DNA: TGCGCCAGCAGCCAAGAACGGCTAGCGGGTAATGAGCAGTTCTTC; CDR3 protein: CASSQERLAGNEQFF
J gene: TRBJ1-6; clone size: -; D gene: -; V gene: TRBV6-5; CDR3 DNA: TGTGCCAGCAGCTTAGCCACAGGGACCCGGGGCCTCCACTTT; CDR3 protein: CASSLATGTRGLHF
J gene: TRBJ2-5; clone size: -; D gene: -; V gene: TRBV10-1; CDR3 DNA: TGCGCCAGCAGTCCCGTGGGAGCCCAAGAGACCCAGTACTTC; CDR3 protein: CASSPVGAQETQYF
J gene: TRBJ2-3; clone size: -; D gene: -; V gene: TRBV3-1/TRBV3-2; CDR3 DNA: TGTGCCAGCAGCCTTAGGGGTCAGGGAGATACGCAGTATTTT; CDR3 protein: CASSLRGQGDTQYF